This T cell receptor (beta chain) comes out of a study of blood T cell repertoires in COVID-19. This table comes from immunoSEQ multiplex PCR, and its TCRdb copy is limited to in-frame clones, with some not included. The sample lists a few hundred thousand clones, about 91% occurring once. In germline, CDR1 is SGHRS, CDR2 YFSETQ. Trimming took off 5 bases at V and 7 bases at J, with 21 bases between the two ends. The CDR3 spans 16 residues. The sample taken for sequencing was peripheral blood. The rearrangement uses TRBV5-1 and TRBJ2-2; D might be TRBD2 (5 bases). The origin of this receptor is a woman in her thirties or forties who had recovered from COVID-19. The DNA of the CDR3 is TGCGCCAGCAGGTCCGGGATCCGGGAAGAACACGGGGAGCTGTTTTTT. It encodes CASRSGIREEHGELFF.